A single sample is the source of the 30 T cell receptor beta chains below, sequenced in a study of identical twins. MiXCR, applied by TCRdb to the 5' RACE reads, yields one record per CDR3 protein. The sample lists around 1.7 million distinct CDR3 sequences, around a third occurring once. The sample was cord blood. Receptors originate from a newborn girl in good health.

This clonotype was recorded a few times. The chain couples TRBV9 to TRBJ2-1; TRBD2 matches 12 bases. The ends lost 6 bases at V and 10 bases at J; junction bases unmatched: 8. The germline V gene has CDR1 SGDLS and CDR2 YYNGEE. CDR3 length equals 14 residues. The DNA of the CDR3 is TGTGCCAGCACCAGACTAGCGGGAGAGGGCGAGCAGTTCTTC. Translated: CASTRLAGEGEQFF.

For this clonotype: A clone one base away is much larger, so this may be a read error. V gene TRBV3-1 combines with J gene TRBJ2-5; weak D call: TRBD2 (6 bases). Germline CDR1 is LGHDT and CDR2 is YNNKEL (reference sequence). The CDR3 length is 13 residues. This CDR3 reads CASRMGLQEAQYF. CDR3 nucleotide sequence: TGTGCCAGCAGAATGGGACTCCAAGAGGCCCAGTACTTC.

Here the CDR3 DNA reads TGTGCCAGCAGTTTATTCAGGGGACCTAATCAGCCCCAGCATTTT. Translating it yields CASSLFRGPNQPQHF. The rearrangement links TRBV27 to TRBJ1-5; TRBD1 might be the D (6 bases). Trimming stripped 1 base from V and 4 bases from J, with 11 bases between. The CDR3 is 15 amino acids. CDR1 is MNHEY and CDR2 is SMNVEV in the germline V gene (reference sequence).

In its sample, this clonotype was seen many times. The chain combines TRBV5-1 with TRBJ2-3; D may be TRBD1 (5 bases). Germline V lookup: CDR1 SGHRS, CDR2 YFSETQ. The CDR3 is 16 residues long. V was cut by 2 bases and J by 5 bases, with 18 bases left in between. The CDR3, as DNA: TGCGCCAGCAGCTTCAGGACCACACACACAGGAGATACGCAGTATTTT. It translates to CASSFRTTHTGDTQYF.

The chain carries TRBV12-3 or TRBV12-4 and TRBJ1-2; 10 nucleotides match TRBD1. V trimming: 5 bases; J trimming: 4 bases; junction bases outside the gene matches: 10. The CDR3 has 16 amino acids. The DNA for the CDR3 is TGTGCCAGCAGTCAGAAGGACAGGGGGATTGGCTATGGCTACACCTTC. It codes for CASSQKDRGIGYGYTF.

This chain joins TRBV20-1 and TRBJ1-1; no firm D call. The CDR3 sequence is 14 residues long. The ends were cut back, 1 base at V and 0 bases at J, with 9 bases in the middle. Germline V lookup: CDR1 DFQATT, CDR2 SNEGSKA (reference sequence). CDR3 sequence reads: CSARVPGMNTEAFF. The CDR3 region has the DNA TGCAGTGCTAGAGTCCCGGGGATGAACACTGAAGCTTTCTTT.

In DNA form, the CDR3 reads TGTGCCACCAGCAGAGATTGTCAACAGGGGCAAGAGACCCAGTACTTC. Translated, it gives CATSRDCQQGQETQYF. This chain connects TRBV15 to TRBJ2-5; 7 nucleotides align to TRBD1. Germline CDR1 LNHNV, CDR2 YYDKDF (reference sequence). Trimming at V came to 0 bases and at J to 2 bases, leaving 6 bases not matched to a gene. This CDR3 has 16 residues.

The gene calls are TRBV2 and TRBJ1-2, with TRBD1 matching over 9 bases. CDR3 length equals 14 residues. CDR1 and CDR2 from the germline V gene are SNHLY and FYNNEI. Losses at the gene ends were 6 bases for V and 4 bases for J; bases not matched to a gene: 6. DNA for the CDR3: TGTGCCAGCAGGGGACAGGGTATATCCTATGGCTACACCTTC. Translated, it gives CASRGQGISYGYTF.

The genes are TRBV10-1 and TRBJ2-3, with D perhaps matching TRBD2 (5 bases). This CDR3 has 15 amino acids. V lost 8 bases and J lost 5, with 20 bases in between. The germline CDR1 and CDR2 sequences are WNHNN and SYGVQD (reference sequence). The CDR3 nucleotides read TGCGCCAGCGGCCCCGGCAGCTACCGGGGAGATACGCAGTATTTT. Protein: CASGPGSYRGDTQYF.

This clonotype has only a few counts. The chain uses TRBV5-1 and TRBJ2-7; 11 nucleotides match TRBD2. Germline trimming cut 1 base from V and 1 base from J; bases unmatched to any gene: 10. Germline CDR1 reads SGHRS; CDR2 reads YFSETQ. The CDR3 spans 18 residues. The CDR3 DNA sequence: TGCGCCAGCAGCTTGCACATCCTTACTAGCGGGAGTTCCTACGAGCAGTACTTC. Translated: CASSLHILTSGSSYEQYF.

This chain joins TRBV20-1 and TRBJ1-2; D uncertain. CDR1 DFQATT and CDR2 SNEGSKA come from the germline V gene (reference sequence). The CDR3 is 11 residues long. As DNA, the CDR3 is TGCACCAGTGGTGGATTCTATGGCTACACCTTC. Encoded protein: CTSGGFYGYTF.

The chain has TRBV6-5 and TRBJ2-7, with D maybe TRBD2 (6 bases). The germline gives CDR1 MNHEY, CDR2 SVGAGI. With 0 bases removed from V and 1 base from J, the gap between germline ends came to 10 bases. The CDR3 has 15 amino acids. In nucleotides, the CDR3 is TGTGCCAGCAGTTACTCACGGGGGACTTCCTACGAGCAGTACTTC. This codes for CASSYSRGTSYEQYF.

V is TRBV12-3 or TRBV12-4 and J is TRBJ2-5; 15 bases line up with TRBD2. Trimming took 2 bases from V and 0 from J; bases not matched to a gene: 10. The CDR3 consists of 20 residues. The CDR3 nucleotides read TGTGCCAGCAGTTTAAGCCGACTCTGGACTAGCGGGAGGGACCAAGAGACCCAGTACTTC. Protein sequence: CASSLSRLWTSGRDQETQYF.

J is TRBJ1-4 and V is TRBV28; 9 bases match TRBD1. Germline V gene lookup returns CDR1 MDHEN and CDR2 SYDVKM. The J segment lost 2 bases and the V segment lost 6 bases, leaving 10 bases of the junction unmatched. This CDR3 spans 17 amino acids. CDR3: CASRAGTGNPTNEKLFF. CDR3 DNA: TGTGCCAGCAGAGCCGGGACAGGGAACCCCACTAATGAAAAACTGTTTTTT.

About this clonotype itself: The junction and the germline gene differ at one end; a read error may be behind it. V and J are TRBV20-1 and TRBJ2-7; D not resolved. Germline CDR1 reads DFQATT; CDR2 reads SNEGSKA (reference sequence). This CDR3 contains 13 residues. CDR3 residues: CSVRPSSSYEQYF. The CDR3 DNA sequence: TGCAGTGTTAGACCCTCTAGCTCCTACGAGCAGTACTTC.

The chain couples TRBV5-1 to TRBJ1-1; 8 bases align to TRBD1. The V gene end was trimmed by 4 bases and the J gene end by 3 bases; junction bases not matched to a gene: 8. The CDR3 is 15 residues long. Germline CDR1 SGHRS, CDR2 YFSETQ. The chain's CDR3 is CASSPQMTGDTEAFF. The CDR3 nucleotides are TGCGCCAGCAGCCCGCAGATGACAGGGGACACTGAAGCTTTCTTT.

This clonotype came up a few times. The chain has TRBV11-2 and TRBJ2-2; the match to TRBD1 covers 8 bases. This CDR3 spans 15 amino acids. Losses at the gene ends were 5 bases for V and 1 base for J; bases not matched to a gene: 3. Germline V lookup: CDR1 SGHAT, CDR2 FQNNGV. This CDR3 reads CASSGQGRNTGELFF. For the CDR3, the DNA is TGTGCCAGCAGCGGACAGGGCAGGAACACCGGGGAGCTGTTTTTT. The variable domain in full, with the rest retrieved from reference TRBV11-2 and TRBJ2-2, is EAGVAQSPRYKIIEKRQSVAFWCNPISGHATLYWYQQILGQGPKLLIQFQNNGVVDDSQLPKDRFSAERLKGVDSTLKIQPAKLEDSAVYLCASSGQGRNTGELFFGEGSRLTVL.

There are many counts of this clonotype. The chain couples TRBV5-1 to TRBJ1-2; possible D gene TRBD1, 5 bases. Looked up from germline, CDR1 is SGHRS and CDR2 is YFSETQ. V was cut by 3 bases and J by 4 bases, with 10 bases left in between. The CDR3 contains 13 residues. The CDR3 loop reads CASSSQGFYGYTF. CDR3 in DNA: TGCGCCAGCAGCTCGCAGGGCTTCTATGGCTACACCTTC. Full variable domain (missing parts from reference TRBV5-1 and TRBJ1-2): KAGVTQTPRYLIKTRGQQVTLSCSPISGHRSVSWYQQTPGQGLQFLFEYFSETQRNKGNFPGRFSGRQFSNSRSEMNVSTLELGDSALYLCASSSQGFYGYTFGSGTRLTVV.

This chain uses TRBV5-1 with TRBJ1-5; 8 nucleotides match TRBD1. J lost 3 bases, V lost 1 base, and 3 bases had no gene match. Germline assignment: CDR1 SGHRS and CDR2 YFSETQ. The CDR3 runs 15 residues. The CDR3 nucleotides are TGCGCCAGCAGCTTGACAGGGGGAAACAATCAGCCCCAGCATTTT. Amino acids: CASSLTGGNNQPQHF.

V and J are TRBV28 and TRBJ2-7; TRBD1 might be the D (6 bases). V lost 5 bases to trimming and J lost 12 bases, with 20 bases between them. The V gene's germline CDR1 is MDHEN and CDR2 SYDVKM. This CDR3 spans 13 amino acids. The CDR3 DNA reads as TGTGCCAGCAGTCCCGGAAGGGGGTTCTTTCGGTACTTC. Translated, it gives CASSPGRGFFRYF.

This clonotype was observed a few times. This rearrangement joins TRBV28 to TRBJ2-3; D not resolved. This CDR3 spans 14 amino acids. CDR1 MDHEN and CDR2 SYDVKM come from the germline V gene. V lost 3 bases, J lost 4 bases, and 11 bases lay in between. CDR3 sequence reads: CASSFPWVADTQYF. The CDR3 bases are TGTGCCAGCAGTTTCCCTTGGGTAGCAGATACGCAGTATTTT.

This clonotype was found a few times. CDR3 protein: CAISESKPNEQFF. The CDR3, as DNA: TGTGCCATCAGTGAGTCCAAGCCCAATGAGCAGTTCTTC. The chain combines TRBV10-3 with TRBJ2-1; no clear D gene. Germline CDR1 is ENHRY and CDR2 is SYGVKD. This CDR3 is built from 13 residues. V gave up 0 bases and J gave up 6 bases, with 6 bases separating them.

This clonotype has a handful of counts. The chain combines TRBV4-2 with TRBJ1-4; possible D gene TRBD1, 5 bases. The CDR3 contains 15 residues. Germline V CDR1 and CDR2: LGHNA, YNFKEQ. Trimming left V 1 base short and J 5 bases short, with 11 bases between. CDR3 nucleotides: TGTGCCAGCAGCCAAGCCCCGGGGCGCAATGAAAAACTGTTTTTT. It yields the protein CASSQAPGRNEKLFF.

This clonotype was counted only a few times. This chain uses TRBV12-3 or TRBV12-4 with TRBJ1-5; D remains unclear. The CDR3 loop spans 14 amino acids. V lost 9 bases and J 1 base, leaving 13 bases between the germline ends. CDR3: CASSRRRSNQPQHF. The CDR3 coding sequence is TGTGCCAGTAGCCGCAGACGGAGCAATCAGCCCCAGCATTTT.

As regards this clonotype: This sequence may be a read error, since a much larger clone differs from it by one base. This chain uses TRBV6-2 or TRBV6-3 with TRBJ2-7, with TRBD2 matching 9 bases. Germline-derived CDR1 and CDR2 are MNHEY and SVGEGT. The CDR3 runs 17 residues. V lost 8 bases, J lost 2 bases, and 16 bases stayed unmatched. The CDR3 sequence is CASGTFFLAGSAYEQYF. The CDR3 DNA reads as TGTGCCAGCGGTACGTTCTTCCTAGCGGGGTCAGCCTACGAGCAGTACTTC.

J is TRBJ1-2 and V is TRBV9; a possible D gene is TRBD1 (5 bases). This CDR3 is built from 14 residues. Germline V CDR1 and CDR2: SGDLS, YYNGEE. The V and J ends lost 0 bases and 4 bases respectively, with 10 bases between them. The CDR3: CASSVDQGIYGYTF. In nucleotides, the CDR3 is TGTGCCAGCAGCGTAGACCAGGGAATCTATGGCTACACCTTC.

In its sample, this clonotype was seen a few times. The chain employs TRBV6-2 or TRBV6-3 and TRBJ2-7; 8 bases line up with TRBD1. The CDR3 contains 16 residues. Germline CDR1 and CDR2: MNHEY and SVGEGT. J was trimmed by 1 base and V by 6 bases; bases with no gene match: 11. The DNA of the CDR3 is TGTGCCAGCAGACTACCCGGACAGGGAGGTTCCTACGAGCAGTACTTC. Residues: CASRLPGQGGSYEQYF.

This clonotype showed up just a few times. The V and J genes are TRBV6-5 and TRBJ2-5, with D perhaps matching TRBD1 (6 bases). Germline V gives CDR1 MNHEY, CDR2 SVGAGI. The CDR3 extends over 15 amino acids. Trimming left V 4 bases short and J 3 bases short, with 15 bases between. As DNA, the CDR3 is TGTGCCAGCAGTTTCGACAGGCCATGCGAAGAGACCCAGTACTTC. This codes for CASSFDRPCEETQYF.

As regards this clonotype: A read error is possible here, since a much larger clone lies one base away. V and J are TRBV3-1 and TRBJ2-5; D possibly corresponds to TRBD2 (6 bases). Deletions cut 4 bases from V and 1 base from J, with 10 bases between. The V gene's germline CDR1 is LGHDT and CDR2 YNNKEL (reference sequence). The CDR3 runs 14 residues. The CDR3 loop reads CASSLRDFQETQYF. CDR3 sequence (DNA): TGTGCCAGCAGCCTCCGGGACTTCCAAGAGACCCAGTACTTC.

The chain combines TRBV4-2 with TRBJ2-5; 9 bases match TRBD1. The junction had 8 bases not matched to a gene; V was cut back by 5 bases and J by 4 bases. Germline CDR1 is LGHNA and CDR2 is YNFKEQ. The CDR3 extends over 15 amino acids. The CDR3 loop is CASSGRTGGRETQYF. In DNA, the CDR3 is TGTGCCAGCAGCGGACGTACAGGGGGCAGAGAGACCCAGTACTTC.